This T cell receptor beta chain was obtained from a study of CD8 T cells in ankylosing spondylitis (dated by TCRdb to the late 2010s). At the level of the whole study: T cell receptor beta repertoires were profiled in healthy donors and ankylosing spondylitis patients so that disease-linked TCR variants could be found. The full study cohort comprised 25 or so ankylosing spondylitis patients and 110 or so healthy donors. Peripheral blood was sampled, and synovial fluid was additionally collected from ankylosing spondylitis patients.

About this clonotype itself: Its target antigen remains unknown. Per-base qualities were not stored, and no clone one base away is much larger.

This sample was sequenced with an Illumina HiSeq 2500. TCR beta libraries were prepared by quantitative 5'-RACE with molecular barcodes. The authors' pipeline ran thus. Disease-linked TCR variants were identified with a new computational method built on a probabilistic model of VDJ rearrangement. TCRdb reanalyzed the raw reads on its own, using fastp at Q25 for trimming and MiXCR for clone calling, and kept in-frame beta chains. Identical CDR3 proteins give one entry, which carries the most common genes and DNA. The V and J calls, along with clone size, are taken from TCRdb and not from the paper's own processing. The sample table records hundreds of thousands of distinct CDR3 sequences; 17% of these occur just once. The ten top clones hold about 0.94% of the sample. The CDR3 goes from the cysteine to the phenylalanine over 15 residues. Just the 45-base CDR3 DNA is kept, in frame starting at base 1. V sheds 0 bases and J sheds 1 base, leaving 7 bases between their ends.

The investigation overall reported the following: Some of the motif variants had been reported before in the synovial fluid and blood of reactive arthritis patients, a finding that suggests common disease-initiation mechanisms. According to the report, matched synovial fluid samples from ankylosing spondylitis patients were significantly enriched for the disease-linked clones. A CD8+ phenotype was shown by the disease-linked clones, which were found at relatively low frequencies in peripheral blood. A TCR beta motif made up of several highly homologous amino acid variants appeared to be characteristic of blood from ankylosing spondylitis patients.

The receptor was isolated from a male donor with ankylosing spondylitis. The material sequenced was blood, either unsorted or a sorted T cell fraction (not recorded which). The chain uses TRBV12-3 or TRBV12-4 and TRBJ1-5; tentative D gene TRBD1, with 5 bases matching. Here is the DNA: TGTGCCAGCAGTTTAGCGCCAGGGAGCAATCAGCCCCAGCATTTT. It translates to CASSLAPGSNQPQHF.